The 15 T cell receptor beta chains below all came from one sample that was sequenced in a study of cytomegalovirus exposure and HLA in healthy donors (dated by TCRdb to about 2017). The library was produced with the immunoSEQ multiplex PCR assay. For the multiplex PCR, a mixture combining 60 forward primers for TCR Vbeta segments and 13 reverse primers for TCR Jbeta segments was used. TCRdb took this table from immuneACCESS and kept in-frame rearrangements with V and J called. Such tables lack part of the clones; where checked against another copy, unresolved V genes explain under half of the gap, and the rest is unexplained. Across this sample there are 150,000 to 200,000 clones, with 65% to 85% seen only once. The top ten clones comprise roughly 1.4% of the sample. The sample taken for sequencing was PBMCs. The receptor set was obtained from a man between 50 and 59 years old in good health and CMV-seropositive.

This rearrangement joins TRBV6-6 to TRBJ2-2; 12 bases are shared with TRBD1. CDR1 is MNHNY and CDR2 is SVGAGI in the germline V gene (reference sequence). This CDR3 is built from 15 residues. The V gene end was trimmed by 8 bases and the J gene end by 4 bases; junction bases not matched to a gene: 5. CDR3 sequence: CASSRDRGRTGELFF. The CDR3 DNA follows: TGTGCCAGCTCACGGGACAGGGGGCGCACCGGGGAGCTGTTTTTT.

The chain joins TRBV7-3 to TRBJ2-3; 9 bases match TRBD2. J was trimmed by 4 bases and V by 5 bases; bases with no gene match: 7. This CDR3 contains 15 residues. CDR1 and CDR2 (germline): SGHTA, FQGTGA. CDR3 nucleotides: TGTGCCAGCAGCCTCGTAGCGGGAGCGTCAGATACGCAGTATTTT. Its translation: CASSLVAGASDTQYF. Variable domain in full (rest from reference TRBV7-3 and TRBJ2-3): GAGVSQTPSNKVTEKGKYVELRCDPISGHTALYWYRQSLGQGPEFLIYFQGTGAADDSGLPNDRFFAVRPEGSVSTLKIQRTERGDSAVYLCASSLVAGASDTQYFGPGTRLTVL.

V is TRBV5-1 and J is TRBJ1-2; 10 bases match TRBD1. Germline V gene data show CDR1 as SGHRS and CDR2 as YFSETQ. The CDR3 extends over 15 amino acids. Trimming at V came to 4 bases and at J to 6 bases, leaving 9 bases not matched to a gene. In DNA form, the CDR3 reads TGCGCCAGCAGCCCCCGACAGGGGGCGCGCGATGGCTACACCTTC. Its translation: CASSPRQGARDGYTF. Combining the CDR3 with reference TRBV5-1 and TRBJ1-2 gives the whole variable domain KAGVTQTPRYLIKTRGQQVTLSCSPISGHRSVSWYQQTPGQGLQFLFEYFSETQRNKGNFPGRFSGRQFSNSRSEMNVSTLELGDSALYLCASSPRQGARDGYTFGSGTRLTVV.

The rearrangement links TRBV7-3 to TRBJ2-3; D perhaps matches TRBD2 (5 bases). This CDR3 has 14 residues. V lost 2 bases to trimming and J lost 2 bases, with 8 bases between them. Germline V gives CDR1 SGHTA, CDR2 FQGTGA. CDR3 DNA: TGTGCCAGCAGCTTAGGGCGGGCCACAGATACGCAGTATTTT. Its translation is CASSLGRATDTQYF.

The chain is built from TRBV30 and TRBJ2-4; TRBD2 aligns across 15 bases. The CDR3 extends over 17 amino acids. V lost 3 bases and J lost 5; bases outside the gene matches: 8. The germline CDR1 and CDR2 sequences are GTSNPN and SVGIG (reference sequence). The CDR3 bases are TGTGCCTGGAGGGGGGGGACTAGCGGGAGGATGGAAAACATTCAGTACTTC. Translation gives CAWRGGTSGRMENIQYF.

V and J are TRBV11-2 and TRBJ2-3; 8 bases align to TRBD1. CDR3 length: 16 residues. J gave up 3 bases and V 5 bases, and 10 bases lay outside the gene matches. Germline loops: CDR1 SGHAT, CDR2 FQNNGV. CDR3 sequence: CASSNYRDRPTDTQYF. The CDR3 bases are TGTGCCAGCAGCAACTACCGGGACAGGCCTACAGATACGCAGTATTTT.

This clone was seen only once. This sequence joins TRBV7-6 and TRBJ1-1, with 9 bases aligning to TRBD1. CDR3 length: 14 amino acids. V trimming: 5 bases; J trimming: 10 bases; junction bases outside the gene matches: 11. Germline-derived CDR1 and CDR2 are SGHVS and FNYEAQ. The CDR3 DNA follows: TGTGCCAGCAGCGACCAAACGACAGGGGGGCGAGCTTTCTTT. Encoded protein: CASSDQTTGGRAFF.

This clone was found a few times. The CDR3 region is CASSRESSYEQYF. The CDR3 DNA reads TGTGCCAGCAGCCGCGAAAGCTCCTACGAGCAGTACTTC. This rearrangement joins TRBV7-9 to TRBJ2-7; D remains ambiguous. The CDR3 contains 13 residues. Per the germline V gene, CDR1 is SEHNR and CDR2 is FQNEAQ (reference sequence). The V and J ends lost 5 bases and 0 bases respectively, with 8 bases between them.

As to this clone: In this CDR3 the conserved last residue, phenylalanine or tryptophan, is missing, so a read error is likely. This rearrangement joins TRBV2 to TRBJ1-5; 7 bases align to TRBD1. CDR3 length: 16 residues. CDR1 and CDR2 from the germline V gene are SNHLY and FYNNEI. V trimming: 8 bases; J trimming: 4 bases; junction bases outside the gene matches: 14. The CDR3 DNA is TGTGCCAGCTCCAGGCGACAGGGAACCGCAAATCAGCCCCAGCATCTT. This sequence encodes CASSRRQGTANQPQHL.

V usage is TRBV6-5 and J usage is TRBJ1-4; 7 bases are shared with TRBD1. The CDR3 length is 13 residues. V lost 7 bases, J lost 7 bases, and 6 bases stayed unmatched. Germline V gene data show CDR1 as MNHEY and CDR2 as SVGAGI. Here the CDR3 reads CASNLQGLEKLFF. The CDR3 nucleotides are TGTGCCAGCAACCTACAGGGGCTTGAAAAACTGTTTTTT.

The chain carries TRBV6-6 and TRBJ1-6, with 8 bases lining up with TRBD1. CDR3 length: 14 residues. Trimming cost V 6 bases and J 8 bases; bases outside gene matches: 6. The germline gives CDR1 MNHNY, CDR2 SVGAGI (reference sequence). CDR3 loop: CASRTTGVDSPLHF. Here the CDR3 DNA reads TGTGCCAGCAGAACGACAGGGGTGGATTCACCCCTCCACTTT.

The CDR3 protein is CASSLGTGLNTEAFF. The CDR3 DNA reads TGTGCCAGCAGCTTAGGGACAGGGTTGAACACTGAAGCTTTCTTT. The chain recombines TRBV7-6 with TRBJ1-1; 8 nucleotides agree with TRBD1. J was trimmed by 0 bases and V by 1 base; bases with no gene match: 1. Germline loops: CDR1 SGHVS, CDR2 FNYEAQ. The CDR3 sequence is 15 residues long.

This clone has only one observation. This rearrangement joins TRBV19 to TRBJ2-7; 8 bases are shared with TRBD2. The CDR3 totals 14 residues. The V and J ends lost 5 bases and 4 bases, in that order; junction bases with no gene match: 7. Germline CDR1 LNHDA, CDR2 SQIVND (reference sequence). Here the CDR3 DNA reads TGTGCCAGTAGTGACAGCGGGAGAGGGTACGAGCAGTACTTC. It yields the protein CASSDSGRGYEQYF.

This chain links TRBV29-1 with TRBJ2-7; 9 bases align to TRBD1. The V gene end was trimmed by 4 bases and the J gene end by 1 base; junction bases not matched to a gene: 5. Germline CDR1 SQVTM, CDR2 ANQGSEA. There are 14 residues in the CDR3. The CDR3 DNA follows: TGCAGCGTTGCCCGGACAGGGGATTCCTACGAGCAGTACTTC. Its protein is CSVARTGDSYEQYF.

V gene TRBV29-1 combines with J gene TRBJ2-7; D possibly corresponds to TRBD1 (6 bases). The germline V gene encodes CDR1 SQVTM and CDR2 ANQGSEA. Trimming cost V 6 bases and J 6 bases, with 18 bases left between them. This CDR3 has 13 amino acids. The DNA of the CDR3 is TGCAGCGTCCTAGTGGGGGCCTCGGGCGAGCAGTACTTC. Its protein product is CSVLVGASGEQYF.